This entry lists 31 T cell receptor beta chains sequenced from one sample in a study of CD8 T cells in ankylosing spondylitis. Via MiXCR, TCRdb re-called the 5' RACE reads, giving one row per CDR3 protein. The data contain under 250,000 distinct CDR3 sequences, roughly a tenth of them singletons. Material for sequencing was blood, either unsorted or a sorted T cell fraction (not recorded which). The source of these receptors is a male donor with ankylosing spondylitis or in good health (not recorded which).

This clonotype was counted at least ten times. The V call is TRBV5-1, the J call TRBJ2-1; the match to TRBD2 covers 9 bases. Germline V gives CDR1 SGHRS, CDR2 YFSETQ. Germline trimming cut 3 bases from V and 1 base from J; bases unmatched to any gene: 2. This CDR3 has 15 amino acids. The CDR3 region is CASSWSGGSYNEQFF. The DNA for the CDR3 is TGCGCCAGCAGCTGGAGCGGGGGGTCCTACAATGAGCAGTTCTTC.

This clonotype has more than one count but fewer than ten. CDR3 nucleotide sequence: TGTGCCATCAGTGAGGAGGTAGGGATCGATACGCAGTATTTT. The encoded protein is CAISEEVGIDTQYF. The rearrangement uses TRBV10-3 and TRBJ2-3, with D uncertain. The V and J ends lost 2 bases and 6 bases respectively, with 12 bases between them. Germline V gene lookup returns CDR1 ENHRY and CDR2 SYGVKD. This CDR3 comprises 14 residues.

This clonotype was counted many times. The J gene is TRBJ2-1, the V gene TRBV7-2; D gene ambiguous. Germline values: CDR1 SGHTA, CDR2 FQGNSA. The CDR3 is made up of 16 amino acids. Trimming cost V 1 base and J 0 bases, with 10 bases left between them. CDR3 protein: CASSLEGWSSYNEQFF. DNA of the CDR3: TGTGCCAGCAGCTTAGAGGGCTGGAGCTCCTACAATGAGCAGTTCTTC.

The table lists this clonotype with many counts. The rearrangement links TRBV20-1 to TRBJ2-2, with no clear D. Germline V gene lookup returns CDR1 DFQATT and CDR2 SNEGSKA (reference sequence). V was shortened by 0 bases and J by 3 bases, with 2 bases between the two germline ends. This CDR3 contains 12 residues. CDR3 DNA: TGCAGTGCTAGAGAGGACACCGGGGAGCTGTTTTTT. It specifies CSAREDTGELFF.

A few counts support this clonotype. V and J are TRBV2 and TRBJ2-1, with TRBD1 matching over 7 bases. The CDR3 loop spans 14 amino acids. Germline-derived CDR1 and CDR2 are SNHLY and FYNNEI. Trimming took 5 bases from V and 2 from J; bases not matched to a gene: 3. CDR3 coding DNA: TGTGCCAGCAGTACCGACAGGGCCTACAATGAGCAGTTCTTC. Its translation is CASSTDRAYNEQFF.

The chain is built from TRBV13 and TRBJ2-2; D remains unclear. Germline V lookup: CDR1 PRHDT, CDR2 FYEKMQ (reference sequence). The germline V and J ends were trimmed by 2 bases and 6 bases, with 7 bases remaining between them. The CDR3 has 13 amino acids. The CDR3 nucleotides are TGTGCCAGCAGCTTAACCCGCCCCGGGGAGCTGTTTTTT. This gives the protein CASSLTRPGELFF. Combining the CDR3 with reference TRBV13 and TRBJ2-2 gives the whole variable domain AAGVIQSPRHLIKEKRETATLKCYPIPRHDTVYWYQQGPGQDPQFLISFYEKMQSDKGSIPDRFSAQQFSDYHSELNMSSLELGDSALYFCASSLTRPGELFFGEGSRLTVL.

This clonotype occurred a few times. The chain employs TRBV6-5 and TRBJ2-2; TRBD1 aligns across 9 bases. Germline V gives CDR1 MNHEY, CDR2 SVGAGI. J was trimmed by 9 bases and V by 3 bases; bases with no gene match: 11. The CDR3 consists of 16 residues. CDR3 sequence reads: CASSYSGTGTQRELFF. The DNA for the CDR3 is TGTGCCAGCAGTTATTCCGGGACAGGGACTCAGCGGGAGCTGTTTTTT.

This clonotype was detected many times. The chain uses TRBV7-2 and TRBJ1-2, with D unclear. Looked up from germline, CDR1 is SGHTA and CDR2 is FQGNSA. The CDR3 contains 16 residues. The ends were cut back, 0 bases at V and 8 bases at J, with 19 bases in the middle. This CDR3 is CASSLATAWRVGGYTF. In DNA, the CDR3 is TGTGCCAGCAGCTTAGCCACAGCATGGCGGGTCGGGGGCTACACCTTC. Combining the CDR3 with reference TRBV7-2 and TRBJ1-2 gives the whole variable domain GAGVSQSPSNKVTEKGKDVELRCDPISGHTALYWYRQSLGQGLEFLIYFQGNSAPDKSGLPSDRFSAERTGGSVSTLTIQRTQQEDSAVYLCASSLATAWRVGGYTFGSGTRLTVV.

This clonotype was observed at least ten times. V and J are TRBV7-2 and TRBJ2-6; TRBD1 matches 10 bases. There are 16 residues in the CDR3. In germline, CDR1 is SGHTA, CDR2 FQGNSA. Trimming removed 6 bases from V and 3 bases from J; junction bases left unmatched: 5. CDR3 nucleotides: TGTGCCAGCAGACGGACAGGGGGGTATGGGGCCAACGTCCTGACTTTC. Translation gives CASRRTGGYGANVLTF.

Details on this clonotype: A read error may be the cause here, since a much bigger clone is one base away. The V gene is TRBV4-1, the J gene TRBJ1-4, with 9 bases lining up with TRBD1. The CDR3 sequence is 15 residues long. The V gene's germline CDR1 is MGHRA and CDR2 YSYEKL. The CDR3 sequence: CASSSQGAGPETLFF. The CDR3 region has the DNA TGCGCCAGCAGCTCACAGGGGGCTGGTCCAGAAACACTGTTTTTT.

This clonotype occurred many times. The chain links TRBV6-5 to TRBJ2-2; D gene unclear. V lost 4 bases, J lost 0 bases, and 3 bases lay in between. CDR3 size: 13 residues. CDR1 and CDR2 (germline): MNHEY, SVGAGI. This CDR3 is CASSSANTGELFF. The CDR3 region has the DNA TGTGCCAGCAGTTCTGCGAACACCGGGGAGCTGTTTTTT.

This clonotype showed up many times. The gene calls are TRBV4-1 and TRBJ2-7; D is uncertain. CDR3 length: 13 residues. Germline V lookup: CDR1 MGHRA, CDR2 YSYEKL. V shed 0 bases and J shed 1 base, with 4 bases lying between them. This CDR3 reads CASSQEGSYEQYF. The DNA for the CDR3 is TGCGCCAGCAGCCAAGAGGGGTCCTACGAGCAGTACTTC.

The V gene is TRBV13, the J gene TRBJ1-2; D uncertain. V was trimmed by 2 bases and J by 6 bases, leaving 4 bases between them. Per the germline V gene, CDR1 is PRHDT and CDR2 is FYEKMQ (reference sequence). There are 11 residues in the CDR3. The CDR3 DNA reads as TGTGCCAGCAGCTTAAGGGATGGCTACACCTTC. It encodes CASSLRDGYTF.

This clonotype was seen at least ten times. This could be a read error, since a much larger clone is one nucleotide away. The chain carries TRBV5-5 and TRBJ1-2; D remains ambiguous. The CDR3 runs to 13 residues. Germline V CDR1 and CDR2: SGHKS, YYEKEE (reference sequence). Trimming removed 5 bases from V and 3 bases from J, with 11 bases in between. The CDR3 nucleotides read TGTGCCAGCAGACCGATAGGGTACTATGGCTACACCTTC. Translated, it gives CASRPIGYYGYTF.

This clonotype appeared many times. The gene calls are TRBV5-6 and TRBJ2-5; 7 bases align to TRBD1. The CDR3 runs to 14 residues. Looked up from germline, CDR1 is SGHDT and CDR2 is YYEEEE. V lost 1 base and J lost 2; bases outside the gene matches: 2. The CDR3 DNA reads TGTGCCAGCAGCTTGAGACAGGGTCAAGAGACCCAGTACTTC. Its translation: CASSLRQGQETQYF.

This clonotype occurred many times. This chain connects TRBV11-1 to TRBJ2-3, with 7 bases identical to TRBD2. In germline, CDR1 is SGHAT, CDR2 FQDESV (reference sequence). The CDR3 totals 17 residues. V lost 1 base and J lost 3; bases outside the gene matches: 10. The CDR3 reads CASSLGSSAGVTDTQYF. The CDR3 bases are TGTGCCAGCAGCTTAGGGTCTTCGGCGGGAGTAACAGATACGCAGTATTTT. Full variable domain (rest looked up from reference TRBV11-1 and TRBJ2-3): EAEVAQSPRYKITEKSQAVAFWCDPISGHATLYWYRQILGQGPELLVQFQDESVVDDSQLPKDRFSAERLKGVDSTLKIQPAELGDSAMYLCASSLGSSAGVTDTQYFGPGTRLTVL.

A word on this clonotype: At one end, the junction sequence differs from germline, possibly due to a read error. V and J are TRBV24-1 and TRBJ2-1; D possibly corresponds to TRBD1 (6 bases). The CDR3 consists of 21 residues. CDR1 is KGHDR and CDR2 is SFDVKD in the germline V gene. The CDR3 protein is CAASDSKGGPSSWTPYNEQFF. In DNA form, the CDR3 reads TGTGCCGCCAGTGACTCTAAAGGGGGTCCCTCTTCTTGGACGCCCTACAATGAGCAGTTCTTC.

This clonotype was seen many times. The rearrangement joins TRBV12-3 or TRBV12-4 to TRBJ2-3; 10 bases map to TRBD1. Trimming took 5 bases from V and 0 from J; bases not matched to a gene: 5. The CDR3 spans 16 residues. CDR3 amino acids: CASSEGQGISTDTQYF. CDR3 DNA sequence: TGTGCCAGCAGTGAGGGACAGGGGATCAGCACAGATACGCAGTATTTT.

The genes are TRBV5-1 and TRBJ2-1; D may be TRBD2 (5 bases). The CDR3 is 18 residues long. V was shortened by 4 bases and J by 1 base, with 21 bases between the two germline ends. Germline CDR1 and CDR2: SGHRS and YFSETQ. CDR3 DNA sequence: TGCGCCAGCAGCCCCACCGGACTGGCTGAAAGGTCCTACAATGAGCAGTTCTTC. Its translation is CASSPTGLAERSYNEQFF.

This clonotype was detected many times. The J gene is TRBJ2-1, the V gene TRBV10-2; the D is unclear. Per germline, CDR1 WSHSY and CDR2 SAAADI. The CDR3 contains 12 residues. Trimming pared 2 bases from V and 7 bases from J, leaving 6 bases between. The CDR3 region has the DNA TGCGCCAGCAGTGAGGCTGTAAATGAGCAGTTCTTC. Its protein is CASSEAVNEQFF.

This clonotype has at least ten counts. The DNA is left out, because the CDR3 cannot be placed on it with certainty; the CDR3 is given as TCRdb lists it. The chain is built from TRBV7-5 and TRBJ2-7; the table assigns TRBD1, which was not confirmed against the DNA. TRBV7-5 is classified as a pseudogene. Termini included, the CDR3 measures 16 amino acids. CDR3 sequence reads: CISVSEGTGFWREQYF.

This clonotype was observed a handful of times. The DNA of the CDR3 is TGTGCCAGCAGCCCGACGGAGCGATTCACAGATACGCAGTATTTT. It specifies CASSPTERFTDTQYF. The J gene is TRBJ2-3, the V gene TRBV7-9, with D hard to call. The CDR3 spans 15 residues. CDR1 SEHNR and CDR2 FQNEAQ come from the germline V gene (reference sequence). The germline V and J ends were trimmed by 5 bases and 2 bases, with 14 bases remaining between them.

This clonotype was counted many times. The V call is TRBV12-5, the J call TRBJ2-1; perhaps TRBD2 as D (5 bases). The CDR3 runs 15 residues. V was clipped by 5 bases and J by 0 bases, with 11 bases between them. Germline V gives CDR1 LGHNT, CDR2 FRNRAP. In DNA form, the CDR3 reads TGTGCTAGTGGTCCCCCGGACTCCTCCTACAATGAGCAGTTCTTC. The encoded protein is CASGPPDSSYNEQFF.

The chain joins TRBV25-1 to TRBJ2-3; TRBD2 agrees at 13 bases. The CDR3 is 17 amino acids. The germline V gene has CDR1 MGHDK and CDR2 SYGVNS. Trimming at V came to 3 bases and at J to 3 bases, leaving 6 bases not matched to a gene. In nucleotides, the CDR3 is TGTGCCAGCAGTGACTGGGGGGGACTAGCGGGAACAGATACGCAGTATTTT. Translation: CASSDWGGLAGTDTQYF.

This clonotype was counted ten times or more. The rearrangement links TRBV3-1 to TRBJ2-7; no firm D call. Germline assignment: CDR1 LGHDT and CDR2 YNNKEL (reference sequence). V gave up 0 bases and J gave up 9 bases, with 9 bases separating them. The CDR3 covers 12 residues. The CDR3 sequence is CASSQEGLGQYF. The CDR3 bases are TGTGCCAGCAGCCAAGAAGGCTTAGGGCAGTACTTC.

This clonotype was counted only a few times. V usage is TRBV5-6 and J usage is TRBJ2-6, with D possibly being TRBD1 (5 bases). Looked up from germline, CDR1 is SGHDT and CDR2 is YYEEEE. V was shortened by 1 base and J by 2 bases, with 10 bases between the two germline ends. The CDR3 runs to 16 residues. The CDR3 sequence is CASSLPAGTGANVLTF. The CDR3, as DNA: TGTGCCAGCAGCTTGCCGGCAGGGACTGGGGCCAACGTCCTGACTTTC.

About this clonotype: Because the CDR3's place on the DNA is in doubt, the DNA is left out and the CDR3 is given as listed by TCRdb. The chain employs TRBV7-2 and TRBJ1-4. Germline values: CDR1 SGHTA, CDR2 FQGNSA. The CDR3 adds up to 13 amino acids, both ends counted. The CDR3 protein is CASSRGNEKLFFF.

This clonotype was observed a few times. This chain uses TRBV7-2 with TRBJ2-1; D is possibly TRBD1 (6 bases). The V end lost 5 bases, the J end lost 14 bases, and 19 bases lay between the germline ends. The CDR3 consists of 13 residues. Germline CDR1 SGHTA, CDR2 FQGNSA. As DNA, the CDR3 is TGTGCCAGCAGCAAACCAGACAGGACTCGGGAGTTCTTC. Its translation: CASSKPDRTREFF.

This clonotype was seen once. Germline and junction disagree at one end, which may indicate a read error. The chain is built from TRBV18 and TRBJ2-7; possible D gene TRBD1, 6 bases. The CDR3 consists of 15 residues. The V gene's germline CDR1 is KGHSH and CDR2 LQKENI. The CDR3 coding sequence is TGTGCCAACTCACCACCGACAGGACAAGGGTCCGAGCAGTACTTC. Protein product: CANSPPTGQGSEQYF.

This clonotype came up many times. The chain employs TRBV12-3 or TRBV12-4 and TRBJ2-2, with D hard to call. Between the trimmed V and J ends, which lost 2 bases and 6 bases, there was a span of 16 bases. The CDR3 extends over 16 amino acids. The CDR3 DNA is TGTGCCAGCAGTTTAATATGGGTGAGCGAGGCCGGGGAGCTGTTTTTT. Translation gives CASSLIWVSEAGELFF.

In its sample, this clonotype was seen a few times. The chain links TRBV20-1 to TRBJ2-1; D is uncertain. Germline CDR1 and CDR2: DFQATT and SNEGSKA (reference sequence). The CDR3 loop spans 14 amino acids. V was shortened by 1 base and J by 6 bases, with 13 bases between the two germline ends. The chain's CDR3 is CSARGPNGVNEQFF. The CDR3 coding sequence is TGCAGTGCTAGAGGTCCAAACGGCGTCAATGAGCAGTTCTTC.